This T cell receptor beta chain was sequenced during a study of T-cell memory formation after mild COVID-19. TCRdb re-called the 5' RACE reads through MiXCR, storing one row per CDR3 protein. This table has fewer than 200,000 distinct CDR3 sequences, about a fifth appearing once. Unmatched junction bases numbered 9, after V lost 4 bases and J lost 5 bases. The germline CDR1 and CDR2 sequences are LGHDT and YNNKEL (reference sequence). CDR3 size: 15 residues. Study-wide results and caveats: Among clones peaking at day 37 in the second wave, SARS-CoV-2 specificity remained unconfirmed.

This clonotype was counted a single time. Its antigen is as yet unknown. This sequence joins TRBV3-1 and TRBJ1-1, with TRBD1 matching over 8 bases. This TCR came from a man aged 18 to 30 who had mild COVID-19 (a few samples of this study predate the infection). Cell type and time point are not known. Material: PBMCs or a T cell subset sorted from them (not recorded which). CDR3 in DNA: TGTGCCAGCAGCCGCAACCGAGGACAGGGTACTGAAGCTTTCTTT. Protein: CASSRNRGQGTEAFF.